The T cell receptor beta chain described here comes from a study of CD8+ T cells in alopecia areata. Study findings and constraints: Patients displayed less clarity in TCR sharing than mice, a finding possibly related to HLA. Normal skin's resident alphabeta T cells are sequenced alongside lesional scalp T cells.

RNA was extracted and reverse transcribed into cDNA as the sequencing template. Assay: immunoSEQ multiplex PCR; the TCRdb copy retains only in-frame clones and omits some. The sample carries 140,000 to 150,000 clones, 87% recorded once. Researchers took lesional scalp punch biopsies and peripheral blood from people who were alopecia areata patients. The CDR3 is made up of 11 amino acids. Trimming removed 9 bases at V and 3 bases at J, with 8 bases between. Germline loops: CDR1 LGHNT, CDR2 FRNRAP. A word on this clone: Antigen unknown.

The receptor was isolated from a human donor with alopecia areata. V and J are TRBV12-5 and TRBJ1-2; a possible D gene is TRBD1 (5 bases). Sample: CD8+ T cells sorted from blood, taken at week 0. In nucleotides, the CDR3 is TGTGCTAGCGGGGGTGACTATGGCTACACCTTC. It is translated as CASGGDYGYTF. The whole variable domain, remainder taken from reference TRBV12-5 and TRBJ1-2, is DARVTQTPRHKVTEMGQEVTMRCQPILGHNTVFWYRQTMMQGLELLAYFRNRAPLDDSGMPKDRFSAEMPDATLATLKIQPSEPRDSAVYFCASGGDYGYTFGSGTRLTVV.